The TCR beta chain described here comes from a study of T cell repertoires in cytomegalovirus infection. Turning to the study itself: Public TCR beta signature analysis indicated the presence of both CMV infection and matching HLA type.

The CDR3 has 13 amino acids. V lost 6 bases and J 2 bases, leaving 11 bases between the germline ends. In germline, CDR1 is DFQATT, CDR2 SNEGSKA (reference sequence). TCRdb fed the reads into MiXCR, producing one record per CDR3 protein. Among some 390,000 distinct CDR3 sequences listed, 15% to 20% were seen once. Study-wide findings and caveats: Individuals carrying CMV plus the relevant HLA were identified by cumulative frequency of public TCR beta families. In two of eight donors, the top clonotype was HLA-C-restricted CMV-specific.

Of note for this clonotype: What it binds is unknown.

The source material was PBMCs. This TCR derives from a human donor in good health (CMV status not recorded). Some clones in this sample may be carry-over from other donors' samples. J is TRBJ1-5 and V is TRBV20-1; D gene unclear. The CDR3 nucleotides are TGCAGTGCAACTGGGCAGGGCAATCAGCCCCAGCATTTT. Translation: CSATGQGNQPQHF.